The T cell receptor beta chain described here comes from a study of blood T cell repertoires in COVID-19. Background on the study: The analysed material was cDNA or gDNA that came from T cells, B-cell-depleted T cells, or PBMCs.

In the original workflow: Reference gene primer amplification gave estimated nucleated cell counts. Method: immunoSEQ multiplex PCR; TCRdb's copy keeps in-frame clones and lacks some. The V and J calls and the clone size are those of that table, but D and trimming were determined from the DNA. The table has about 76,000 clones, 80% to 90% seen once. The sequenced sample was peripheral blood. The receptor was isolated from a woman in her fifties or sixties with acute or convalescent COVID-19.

CDR3 region: CASSPGGASGNTIYF. The CDR3 coding sequence is TGTGCCAGCAGCCCAGGGGGCGCCTCTGGAAACACCATATATTTT. V and J are TRBV28 and TRBJ1-3, with 8 bases lining up with TRBD1. This CDR3 is built from 15 residues. Germline CDR1 reads MDHEN; CDR2 reads SYDVKM. V gave up 6 bases and J gave up 0 bases; unmatched junction bases: 4.